These 6 T cell receptor beta chains were all obtained from the same sample, sequenced in a study of blood T cell repertoires in COVID-19. Clones were sequenced by immunoSEQ multiplex PCR, and TCRdb holds only the in-frame ones, with some missing. The sample has about 300,000 clones, 70% to 90% seen once; the top ten hold under 2.5%. Sequences were obtained from PBMCs or T cells enriched from blood (not recorded which). The receptors stem from a man aged 25 to 40 who had recovered from COVID-19.

This rearrangement joins TRBV7-8 to TRBJ2-3, with D possibly TRBD1 on 6 matching bases. Germline values: CDR1 SGHVS, CDR2 FQNEAQ. The CDR3 length is 15 residues. V lost 0 bases and J lost 1, with 8 bases in between. CDR3 nucleotide sequence: TGTGCCAGCAGCTTAGCGAGGACAGGCACAGATACGCAGTATTTT. It is translated as CASSLARTGTDTQYF. The full variable domain, rest sourced from reference TRBV7-8 and TRBJ2-3, is GAGVSQSPRYKVAKRGQDVALRCDPISGHVSLFWYQQALGQGPEFLTYFQNEAQLDKSGLPSDRFFAERPEGSVSTLKIQRTQQEDSAVYLCASSLARTGTDTQYFGPGTRLTVL.

The chain recombines TRBV10-2 with TRBJ1-5, with a weak D call TRBD1 (5 bases). In germline, CDR1 is WSHSY, CDR2 SAAADI. With 5 bases removed from V and 4 bases from J, the gap between germline ends came to 12 bases. The CDR3 sequence is 14 residues long. The chain's CDR3 is CASSSGSWNQPQHF. CDR3 DNA: TGCGCCAGCAGTTCAGGGTCGTGGAATCAGCCCCAGCATTTT.

The chain uses TRBV19 and TRBJ1-2, with a possible D match to TRBD1 (5 bases). The CDR3 runs 16 residues. Germline CDR1 reads LNHDA; CDR2 reads SQIVND (reference sequence). V gave up 3 bases and J gave up 7 bases, with 21 bases separating them. Written as DNA, the CDR3 is TGTGCCAGTAGTATCGGGGGTCGACAGCTTTCTCTTGGCTACACCTTC. Its translation: CASSIGGRQLSLGYTF.

This chain joins TRBV30 and TRBJ1-2; 7 bases agree with TRBD1. Germline V gene data show CDR1 as GTSNPN and CDR2 as SVGIG (reference sequence). This CDR3 region has 13 residues. With 4 bases clipped from V and 3 bases from J, the junction kept 5 bases outside the gene matches. CDR3 sequence reads: CAWNAGGYYGYTF. In DNA, the CDR3 is TGTGCCTGGAATGCAGGGGGGTACTATGGCTACACCTTC.

The rearrangement uses TRBV2 and TRBJ1-3, with unresolved D. There are 14 residues in the CDR3. The germline gives CDR1 SNHLY, CDR2 FYNNEI. Trimming took 0 bases from V and 4 from J, leaving 7 bases between them. For the CDR3, the DNA is TGTGCCAGCAGTGAAGCCTTACAGGGAAACACCATATATTTT. Its translation is CASSEALQGNTIYF.

This chain links TRBV14 with TRBJ2-5; D unclear. V shed 0 bases and J shed 7 bases, with 15 bases lying between them. CDR1 is SGHDN and CDR2 is FVKESK in the germline V gene. The CDR3 runs to 15 residues. CDR3 coding DNA: TGTGCCAGCAGCCAAGATCCGCTCAAGAGAGGGACCCAGTACTTC. Amino acids: CASSQDPLKRGTQYF.